The entry below gives a single TCR beta chain sequence along with its context. The antigen remains undetermined. The DNA is left out, because the CDR3 cannot be placed on it with certainty; the CDR3 is given as TCRdb lists it. TCRdb recomputed calls from the 5' RACE reads with MiXCR, one row per CDR3 protein. The data show some 89,000 distinct CDR3 sequences, with roughly 4.5% seen just once and about 5.7% held by the top ten. The record originates from a study of neurological immune-mediated disorders. Study findings and constraints: There was no clinical or MRI feature that was associated with the multiple sclerosis repertoire cluster. CDR3 amino acid sequences of expanded clones were not shared across subjects, a result suggesting private repertoires in all groups. On phylogenetic grouping, the repertoires of 18 of 34 multiple sclerosis patients fell within one related-CDR3 cluster, constituting a possible signature.

The CDR3 contains 15 residues when both ends are counted. Germline V CDR1 and CDR2: LGHNT, FRNRAP. Time point denoted: longitudinal time-point 3. Unsorted libraries came from 2 million PBMCs stored at -80 °C. The sample consisted of PBMCs. This sequence was found in a woman in her fifties or sixties with multiple sclerosis. The gene calls are TRBV12-5 and TRBJ1-1; the table's D call of TRBD1 was not tested on the DNA. The chain's CDR3 is CASGFGQGATDETFF.